One sample yielded the 29 T cell receptor beta chains listed below, sequenced in a study of blood T cell repertoires in COVID-19. Produced via immunoSEQ multiplex PCR; TCRdb's table is partial and in-frame only. There are around 160,000 clones in the sample; around 89% occur only once, and about 3% lies in the top ten. Sequenced input: peripheral blood. The receptors shown here come from a man aged 55 to 69 with acute or convalescent COVID-19.

The chain has TRBV6-2 or TRBV6-3 and TRBJ1-1; TRBD1 agrees at 10 bases. V lost 2 bases to trimming and J lost 7 bases; unmatched junction nucleotides: 10. Per germline, CDR1 MNHEY and CDR2 SVGEGT. The CDR3 extends over 16 amino acids. DNA for the CDR3: TGTGCCAGCAGTTACCCCTGGACAGGGGGGAGGTATGAAGCTTTCTTT. Its translation: CASSYPWTGGRYEAFF.

This sequence joins TRBV11-2 and TRBJ2-2, with 7 positions matching TRBD1. V shed 5 bases and J 3 bases; nucleotides not matched to a gene: 9. The V gene's germline CDR1 is SGHAT and CDR2 FQNNGV. This CDR3 contains 16 residues. DNA for the CDR3: TGTGCCAGCAGCCCCCTCGACAGGGCGTACACCGGGGAGCTGTTTTTT. Encoded protein: CASSPLDRAYTGELFF.

The genes are TRBV7-2 and TRBJ2-7; perhaps TRBD1 as D (6 bases). Germline-derived CDR1 and CDR2 are SGHTA and FQGNSA. V lost 4 bases, J lost 3 bases, and 13 bases lay in between. CDR3 size: 14 residues. The CDR3 region has the DNA TGTGCCAGCAGCTCGCGGACAGCCTACTACGAGCAGTACTTC. Translating it yields CASSSRTAYYEQYF.

This chain connects TRBV10-2 to TRBJ1-1; possibly TRBD1 for D (5 bases). V lost 8 bases to trimming and J lost 7 bases, with 11 bases between them. This CDR3 is built from 11 residues. CDR1 and CDR2 from the germline V gene are WSHSY and SAAADI. The CDR3 sequence: CASVDRNEAFF. The CDR3 coding sequence is TGCGCCAGCGTCGACAGAAATGAAGCTTTCTTT.

The genes are TRBV4-2 and TRBJ1-5, with D unresolved. CDR3 length equals 16 residues. Trimming shortened V by 4 bases and J by 2 bases, and 15 bases separated the two germline ends. The V gene's germline CDR1 is LGHNA and CDR2 YNFKEQ. CDR3 in DNA: TGTGCCAGCAGCCTGAGAAGAGACCGGGGCAATCAGCCCCAGCATTTT. As protein: CASSLRRDRGNQPQHF.

The rearrangement uses TRBV7-2 and TRBJ2-7, with 11 bases identical to TRBD1. The CDR3 runs 15 residues. Germline V gene data show CDR1 as SGHTA and CDR2 as FQGNSA. V lost 5 bases and J lost 2; bases outside the gene matches: 5. Here the CDR3 reads CASSKDRGRTYEQYF. CDR3 bases: TGTGCCAGCAGCAAGGACAGGGGGCGAACCTACGAGCAGTACTTC.

This clone is medium-sized in the sample. Other DNA variants within this sample encode the same CDR3. The chain uses TRBV7-2 and TRBJ2-3, with 13 bases fitting TRBD2. Per the germline V gene, CDR1 is SGHTA and CDR2 is FQGNSA. J lost 4 bases, V lost 5 bases, and 6 bases had no gene match. The CDR3 length is 16 residues. CDR3 nucleotide sequence: TGTGCCAGCAGCCCATGGACTAGCGGGGGATCAGATACGCAGTATTTT. Protein product: CASSPWTSGGSDTQYF.

The gene calls are TRBV9 and TRBJ1-3; the D is unclear. Germline values: CDR1 SGDLS, CDR2 YYNGEE. The V end was cut by 2 bases, the J end by 4 bases, with 13 bases between. CDR3 length: 15 amino acids. The CDR3 here is CASSVLGVAGNTIYF. The CDR3 nucleotides read TGTGCCAGCAGCGTTCTCGGGGTTGCCGGAAACACCATATATTTT.

This clone was observed a single time. The V call is TRBV29-1, the J call TRBJ1-2; 11 nucleotides align to TRBD1. The V segment lost 7 bases and the J segment 4 bases; nucleotides outside the gene matches: 2. Germline values: CDR1 SQVTM, CDR2 ANQGSEA. The CDR3 length is 12 residues. CDR3 nucleotides: TGCAGCGAAGGACAGGGGGCCTATGGCTACACCTTC. It encodes CSEGQGAYGYTF. Looking up the rest from reference TRBV29-1 and TRBJ1-2 gives the full variable domain: SAVISQKPSRDICQRGTSLTIQCQVDSQVTMMFWYRQQPGQSLTLIATANQGSEATYESGFVIDKFPISRPNLTFSTLTVSNMSPEDSSIYLCSEGQGAYGYTFGSGTRLTVV.

The gene calls are TRBV20-1 and TRBJ1-4; no clear D. Per the germline V gene, CDR1 is DFQATT and CDR2 is SNEGSKA (reference sequence). The ends were cut back, 5 bases at V and 6 bases at J, with 7 bases in the middle. The CDR3 is 11 amino acids. CDR3 bases: TGCAGTGCTGAGGCGGATGAAAAACTGTTTTTT. As protein: CSAEADEKLFF.

The chain recombines TRBV25-1 with TRBJ1-4, with D perhaps TRBD1 (5 bases). The CDR3 is 15 amino acids. Germline CDR1 is MGHDK and CDR2 is SYGVNS. Trimming pared 1 base from V and 2 bases from J, leaving 8 bases between. The DNA of the CDR3 is TGTGCCAGCAGTGAATTGGACACCACTAATGAAAAACTGTTTTTT. Encoded protein: CASSELDTTNEKLFF.

The gene calls are TRBV6-2 or TRBV6-3 and TRBJ1-4, with D possibly TRBD1 on 5 matching bases. V was cut by 5 bases and J by 8 bases, with 18 bases left in between. Germline V gene sequence: CDR1 MNHEY, CDR2 SVGEGT. The CDR3 has 15 residues. The DNA for the CDR3 is TGTGCCAGCAGTACGACGGCGGGGCTCCAGGAAAAACTGTTTTTT. Its protein product is CASSTTAGLQEKLFF.

CDR3 protein: CASSLTSGGSGELFF. In DNA form, the CDR3 reads TGTGCCAGCAGCTTGACTAGCGGGGGTTCCGGGGAGCTGTTTTTT. The chain links TRBV9 to TRBJ2-2; TRBD2 matches 12 bases. The CDR3 runs to 15 residues. V shed 4 bases and J 6 bases; nucleotides not matched to a gene: 4. Looked up from germline, CDR1 is SGDLS and CDR2 is YYNGEE.

The rearrangement joins TRBV6-1 to TRBJ1-2, with D possibly matching TRBD1 (5 bases). V shed 2 bases and J shed 8 bases, with 12 bases lying between them. CDR3 length: 13 amino acids. Germline CDR1 reads MNHNS; CDR2 reads SASEGT. The CDR3 loop reads CASSENTGEGYTF. In DNA, the CDR3 is TGTGCCAGCAGTGAAAACACAGGAGAAGGCTACACCTTC.

The rearrangement links TRBV7-9 to TRBJ2-1; D might be TRBD1 (6 bases). The germline V and J ends were trimmed by 5 bases and 6 bases, with 14 bases remaining between them. Germline V CDR1 and CDR2: SEHNR, FQNEAQ (reference sequence). The CDR3 contains 14 residues. The CDR3 loop is CASSRGGRGNEQFF. CDR3 bases: TGTGCCAGCAGCAGAGGGGGTCGGGGCAATGAGCAGTTCTTC. Filled out from reference TRBV7-9 and TRBJ2-1, the complete variable domain reads DTGVSQNPRHKITKRGQNVTFRCDPISEHNRLYWYRQTLGQGPEFLTYFQNEAQLEKSRLLSDRFSAERPKGSFSTLEIQRTEQGDSAMYLCASSRGGRGNEQFFGPGTRLTVL.

This clone came up a few times. The rearrangement links TRBV7-2 to TRBJ1-2; TRBD1 aligns across 8 bases. Germline V gene lookup returns CDR1 SGHTA and CDR2 FQGNSA. This CDR3 comprises 17 residues. Trimming at V came to 1 base and at J to 3 bases, leaving 10 bases not matched to a gene. The CDR3 bases are TGTGCCAGCAGCTTAGGGGGGACAGGTACGATGGACTATGGCTACACCTTC. Encoded protein: CASSLGGTGTMDYGYTF.

V gene TRBV12-5 combines with J gene TRBJ2-7, with no clear D. V lost 1 base, J lost 6 bases, and 10 bases lay in between. Germline V gene data show CDR1 as LGHNT and CDR2 as FRNRAP. The CDR3 contains 13 residues. The DNA for the CDR3 is TGTGCTAGTGGTTTGGATCATGTCAGCGAGCAGTACTTC. Residues: CASGLDHVSEQYF.

The V gene is TRBV4-3, the J gene TRBJ1-2, with 8 nucleotides matching TRBD1. Germline assignment: CDR1 LGHNA and CDR2 YSLEER. This CDR3 comprises 16 residues. The trim removed 0 bases at V and 8 bases at J, leaving 11 bases unmatched. The CDR3 DNA reads as TGCGCCAGCAGCCAAGAAAACCCAGGGGGCGCAGCCGGCTACACCTTC. Translated: CASSQENPGGAAGYTF.

V and J are TRBV6-4 and TRBJ2-1, with TRBD1 as a possible D gene (6 bases). This CDR3 has 16 residues. V lost 2 bases, J lost 7 bases, and 18 bases lay in between. Germline values: CDR1 MRHNA, CDR2 SNTAGT. CDR3 nucleotides: TGTGCCAGCAGTGACACCCCCCAGGGGCTCCGTAATGAGCAGTTCTTC. The encoded protein is CASSDTPQGLRNEQFF.

This rearrangement joins TRBV4-3 to TRBJ1-1; no clear D gene. CDR3 size: 13 residues. The V end was cut by 3 bases, the J end by 1 base, with 6 bases between. Germline CDR1 and CDR2: LGHNA and YSLEER. In DNA, the CDR3 is TGCGCCAGCAGCCACAGACAGAACACTGAAGCTTTCTTT. As protein: CASSHRQNTEAFF.

This chain connects TRBV6-5 to TRBJ1-2, with D unresolved. The CDR3 is made up of 11 amino acids. V lost 6 bases to trimming and J lost 7 bases, with 9 bases between them. Germline CDR1 and CDR2: MNHEY and SVGAGI. The CDR3 nucleotides read TGTGCCAGCAGGTCCTCGGGTGGCTACACCTTC. Translated, it gives CASRSSGGYTF.

The rearrangement uses TRBV19 and TRBJ2-5; no clear D gene. Germline V gene data show CDR1 as LNHDA and CDR2 as SQIVND (reference sequence). The CDR3 runs to 12 residues. V gave up 0 bases and J gave up 5 bases, with 4 bases separating them. The CDR3 region is CASSIESETQYF. CDR3 nucleotide sequence: TGTGCCAGTAGTATAGAGAGTGAGACCCAGTACTTC.

The V and J genes are TRBV6-5 and TRBJ2-2; maybe TRBD1 (5 bases). The CDR3 sequence is 13 residues long. V shed 6 bases and J shed 6 bases, with 11 bases lying between them. CDR1 is MNHEY, CDR2 SVGAGI, per germline. CDR3 DNA sequence: TGTGCCAGCAGGACAGTGGGGCCCGGGGAGCTGTTTTTT. It specifies CASRTVGPGELFF.

The V call is TRBV30, the J call TRBJ1-6, with TRBD1 matching over 7 bases. This CDR3 spans 13 amino acids. Germline CDR1 GTSNPN, CDR2 SVGIG (reference sequence). V lost 3 bases, J lost 8 bases, and 4 bases stayed unmatched. The CDR3 here is CAWRGGLYSPLHF. The DNA for the CDR3 is TGTGCCTGGAGAGGGGGCCTATATTCACCCCTCCACTTT.

The chain recombines TRBV18 with TRBJ2-3; 13 positions agree with TRBD2. CDR3 length equals 15 residues. Germline V CDR1 and CDR2: KGHSH, LQKENI. V dropped 6 bases and J dropped 6; count of bases not matched to a gene: 6. The CDR3 is CASSPTSGGADTQYF. The CDR3 DNA sequence: TGTGCCAGCTCGCCCACTAGCGGGGGGGCGGATACGCAGTATTTT.

The chain has TRBV12-3 or TRBV12-4 and TRBJ1-2; 7 bases map to TRBD1. After removal of 5 bases from V and 10 bases from J, the junction contained 7 bases not matched to a gene. This CDR3 has 12 residues. The CDR3 is CASSRTGLYYTF. The CDR3 nucleotides are TGTGCCAGCAGTCGGACAGGTCTATACTACACCTTC.

The chain employs TRBV11-2 and TRBJ2-1; 8 bases map to TRBD2. Germline CDR1 reads SGHAT; CDR2 reads FQNNGV. V shed 5 bases and J 5 bases; nucleotides not matched to a gene: 5. The CDR3 loop spans 14 amino acids. The CDR3 DNA follows: TGTGCCAGCAGCAGACGGGGGGGCCACAATGAGCAGTTCTTC. Amino acid sequence: CASSRRGGHNEQFF.

The chain employs TRBV4-1 and TRBJ2-7; TRBD1 agrees at 9 bases. Germline CDR1 and CDR2: MGHRA and YSYEKL. This CDR3 comprises 14 residues. Germline trimming cut 3 bases from V and 5 bases from J; bases unmatched to any gene: 5. CDR3 in DNA: TGCGCCAGCAGCCAGAAACAGGGGGCCGACGAGCAGTACTTC. It yields the protein CASSQKQGADEQYF.

The chain carries TRBV11-2 and TRBJ1-4; TRBD1 might be the D (6 bases). Germline V gene sequence: CDR1 SGHAT, CDR2 FQNNGV. The V end lost 4 bases, the J end lost 4 bases, and 10 bases lay between the germline ends. This CDR3 region has 14 residues. CDR3 in amino acids: CASSSGQYNEKLFF. DNA of the CDR3: TGTGCCAGCAGCTCCGGACAGTATAATGAAAAACTGTTTTTT.